One sample yielded the 14 T cell receptor beta chains listed below, sequenced in a study of blood T cell repertoires in COVID-19. The data were produced by immunoSEQ multiplex PCR, yet TCRdb's version contains in-frame clones alone and is incomplete. The repertoire includes roughly 250,000 clones, around nine tenths of them detected once, and 2% to 2.5% sits in the top ten. Sequencing was carried out using peripheral blood. The receptors shown here come from a woman in her thirties or forties who had recovered from COVID-19.

This CDR3 is CASTDHGGNEQFF. The CDR3 bases are TGTGCCAGCACCGACCATGGGGGGAATGAGCAGTTCTTC. The chain uses TRBV6-1 and TRBJ2-1, with a possible D match to TRBD2 (6 bases). Trimming pared 7 bases from V and 7 bases from J, leaving 14 bases between. CDR1 is MNHNS and CDR2 is SASEGT in the germline V gene. The CDR3 contains 13 residues.

The chain is built from TRBV10-2 and TRBJ2-7; 7 nucleotides align to TRBD1. Germline assignment: CDR1 WSHSY and CDR2 SAAADI. V gave up 7 bases and J gave up 5 bases; unmatched junction bases: 2. The CDR3 is made up of 11 amino acids. The CDR3 protein is CASTDRDEQYF. CDR3 DNA sequence: TGCGCCAGCACCGACAGGGACGAGCAGTACTTC.

This chain joins TRBV29-1 and TRBJ2-2, with D possibly TRBD1 on 6 matching bases. V lost 7 bases to trimming and J lost 1 base, with 13 bases between them. The germline V gene has CDR1 SQVTM and CDR2 ANQGSEA. The CDR3 contains 14 residues. The DNA of the CDR3 is TGCAGCGCAGGACAGTCTGGGAACACCGGGGAGCTGTTTTTT. It yields the protein CSAGQSGNTGELFF.

The rearrangement joins TRBV21-1 to TRBJ1-2; the table assigns TRBD1, which was not confirmed against the DNA. TRBV21-1 is a pseudogene locus. The CDR3 length is 17 residues. The CDR3 is CASSGRQSGVLGYGYTF. CDR3 coding DNA: TGTGCCAGCAGCGGACGACAGAGTGGAGTACTGGGCTATGGCTACACCTTC.

The rearrangement uses TRBV6-5 and TRBJ2-2; 8 bases match TRBD1. The CDR3 is 15 residues long. The trim removed 4 bases at V and 6 bases at J, leaving 7 bases unmatched. The germline CDR1 and CDR2 sequences are MNHEY and SVGAGI. The CDR3 region is CASSSTTGGSGELFF. The CDR3 DNA reads TGTGCCAGCAGTTCCACCACAGGGGGTTCCGGGGAGCTGTTTTTT.

The rearrangement uses TRBV6-5 and TRBJ1-5; no definite D call. Germline CDR1 is MNHEY and CDR2 is SVGAGI. This CDR3 is 16 amino acids long. The V gene lost 4 bases and the J gene lost 0 bases, with 13 bases spanning the gap. CDR3 protein: CASSLRPLASNQPQHF. The DNA of the CDR3 is TGTGCCAGCAGTTTACGACCGTTAGCTAGCAATCAGCCCCAGCATTTT.

In this sample, this clone turned up once. The V call is TRBV5-5, the J call TRBJ1-4; 7 bases align to TRBD1. The J segment lost 2 bases and the V segment lost 4 bases, leaving 5 bases of the junction unmatched. This CDR3 region has 15 residues. CDR1 is SGHKS and CDR2 is YYEKEE in the germline V gene (reference sequence). CDR3 region: CASSIRQGTNEKLFF. The CDR3 DNA sequence: TGTGCCAGCAGCATCCGACAGGGCACTAATGAAAAACTGTTTTTT.

The chain employs TRBV7-2 and TRBJ1-2; D call uncertain. Germline assignment: CDR1 SGHTA and CDR2 FQGNSA. This CDR3 contains 14 residues. V was clipped by 5 bases and J by 4 bases, with 14 bases between them. DNA for the CDR3: TGTGCCAGCAGCCACGACGGCGGCGGCTATGGCTACACCTTC. Encoded protein: CASSHDGGGYGYTF. Drawing the rest from reference TRBV7-2 and TRBJ1-2, the complete variable domain is GAGVSQSPSNKVTEKGKDVELRCDPISGHTALYWYRQSLGQGLEFLIYFQGNSAPDKSGLPSDRFSAERTGGSVSTLTIQRTQQEDSAVYLCASSHDGGGYGYTFGSGTRLTVV.

The chain recombines TRBV3-1 (or the pseudogene TRBV3-2) with TRBJ2-7, with D possibly TRBD2 on 6 matching bases. The CDR3 runs 16 residues. V lost 4 bases to trimming and J lost 4 bases, with 20 bases between them. Germline-derived CDR1 and CDR2 are LGHDT and YNNKEL (reference sequence). The CDR3 region is CASSRRIGGSTYEQYF. In nucleotides, the CDR3 is TGTGCCAGCAGCCGCCGGATTGGGGGGTCGACGTACGAGCAGTACTTC.

This chain uses TRBV30 with TRBJ2-3; 8 bases are shared with TRBD2. Germline loops: CDR1 GTSNPN, CDR2 SVGIG (reference sequence). There are 12 residues in the CDR3. V shed 7 bases, J shed 8 bases, and the junction held 8 bases outside the gene matches. The CDR3 loop reads CAYLPGGVTQYF. CDR3 DNA sequence: TGTGCCTACCTCCCGGGGGGGGTTACGCAGTATTTT.

V usage is TRBV6-5 and J usage is TRBJ2-1; 9 bases fit TRBD1. The CDR3 is 15 amino acids. The V gene's germline CDR1 is MNHEY and CDR2 SVGAGI. Trimming cost V 2 bases and J 5 bases; bases outside gene matches: 4. The CDR3 DNA reads as TGTGCCAGCAGTTACGGAGACAGGGGGGACAATGAGCAGTTCTTC. Translating gives CASSYGDRGDNEQFF.

The chain carries TRBV30 and TRBJ2-1; 10 bases agree with TRBD2. The trim removed 1 base at V and 3 bases at J, leaving 6 bases unmatched. Germline CDR1 GTSNPN, CDR2 SVGIG (reference sequence). The CDR3 spans 16 residues. CDR3 bases: TGTGCCTGGAGTGCCTCGACTAGCGGGTTCTACAATGAGCAGTTCTTC. Its protein product is CAWSASTSGFYNEQFF.

The gene calls are TRBV5-1 and TRBJ2-7; 7 nucleotides agree with TRBD2. The CDR3 is 15 residues long. Germline V gene data show CDR1 as SGHRS and CDR2 as YFSETQ. V shed 0 bases and J 0 bases; nucleotides not matched to a gene: 3. The CDR3 here is CASSLVGGSSYEQYF. The CDR3 DNA reads as TGCGCCAGCAGCTTGGTGGGGGGGAGCTCCTACGAGCAGTACTTC.

The chain employs TRBV11-2 and TRBJ2-7; D is ambiguous. Germline values: CDR1 SGHAT, CDR2 FQNNGV. The CDR3 contains 15 residues. Trimming took off 1 base at V and 5 bases at J, with 15 bases between the two ends. The CDR3 region has the DNA TGTGCCAGCAGCTTAGCGGTGGTTAGTCCCGACGAGCAGTACTTC. Translated: CASSLAVVSPDEQYF.